These 6 T cell receptor beta chains originate from one sample sequenced in a study of somatic mutations in cytotoxic T cells in rheumatoid arthritis. Profiling relied on immunoSEQ multiplex PCR, and the TCRdb table lists in-frame clones only, not all of them. The top ten clones hold roughly 9.4% of a sample with about 16,000 clones, around 80% of them seen once. Source material: CD8+ T cells sorted from blood. The receptor source for this set is an adult with rheumatoid arthritis.

The rearrangement links TRBV6-5 to TRBJ1-2, with D unclear. Germline CDR1 reads MNHEY; CDR2 reads SVGAGI. This CDR3 is built from 16 residues. Trimming stripped 2 bases from V and 2 bases from J, with 15 bases between. The CDR3 DNA reads TGTGCCAGCAGTTACGAACTCGCAGCAAGCAACTATGGCTACACCTTC. Translated, it gives CASSYELAASNYGYTF.

The table lists this clone with a count of one. The chain joins TRBV9 to TRBJ2-1, with D maybe TRBD2 (5 bases). This CDR3 region has 13 residues. V gave up 3 bases and J gave up 4 bases, with 8 bases separating them. Germline CDR1 is SGDLS and CDR2 is YYNGEE. DNA for the CDR3: TGTGCCAGCAGCGCCGGGGATTACAATGAGCAGTTCTTC. It specifies CASSAGDYNEQFF.

With respect to this clone: One junction end disagrees with the germline gene, perhaps due to a read error. The chain is built from TRBV5-1 and TRBJ2-5, with TRBD1 as a possible D gene (6 bases). This CDR3 is 12 amino acids long. CDR1 is SGHRS, CDR2 YFSETQ, per germline. CDR3 sequence reads: CASRLGAGTQYF. For the CDR3, the DNA is TGCGCCAGCAGATTGGGGGCGGGGACCCAGTACTTC.

The chain carries TRBV29-1 and TRBJ2-2; D gene ambiguous. The germline V and J ends were trimmed by 5 bases and 2 bases, with 0 bases remaining between them. Germline CDR1 reads SQVTM; CDR2 reads ANQGSEA. The CDR3 extends over 10 amino acids. CDR3 nucleotides: TGCAGCGTTAACACCGGGGAGCTGTTTTTT. It is translated as CSVNTGELFF.

CDR3 sequence (DNA): TGTGCCAGCAGCTATGGACAGGGAGTCAACACTGAAGCTTTCTTT. This encodes CASSYGQGVNTEAFF. The V gene is TRBV14, the J gene TRBJ1-1; 8 bases map to TRBD1. J lost 2 bases, V lost 5 bases, and 7 bases had no gene match. The germline gives CDR1 SGHDN, CDR2 FVKESK. The CDR3 is made up of 15 amino acids. Complete variable domain (other parts from reference TRBV14 and TRBJ1-1): EAGVTQFPSHSVIEKGQTVTLRCDPISGHDNLYWYRRVMGKEIKFLLHFVKESKQDESGMPNNRFLAERTGGTYSTLKVQPAELEDSGVYFCASSYGQGVNTEAFFGQGTRLTVV.

V gene TRBV29-1 combines with J gene TRBJ2-3, with D perhaps TRBD2 (6 bases). The CDR3 totals 15 residues. V was cut by 1 base and J by 4 bases, with 15 bases left in between. CDR1 is SQVTM, CDR2 ANQGSEA, per germline. The CDR3 is CSVEVGGSSSDTQYF. Written as DNA, the CDR3 is TGCAGCGTTGAAGTCGGGGGAAGTAGCTCAGATACGCAGTATTTT.